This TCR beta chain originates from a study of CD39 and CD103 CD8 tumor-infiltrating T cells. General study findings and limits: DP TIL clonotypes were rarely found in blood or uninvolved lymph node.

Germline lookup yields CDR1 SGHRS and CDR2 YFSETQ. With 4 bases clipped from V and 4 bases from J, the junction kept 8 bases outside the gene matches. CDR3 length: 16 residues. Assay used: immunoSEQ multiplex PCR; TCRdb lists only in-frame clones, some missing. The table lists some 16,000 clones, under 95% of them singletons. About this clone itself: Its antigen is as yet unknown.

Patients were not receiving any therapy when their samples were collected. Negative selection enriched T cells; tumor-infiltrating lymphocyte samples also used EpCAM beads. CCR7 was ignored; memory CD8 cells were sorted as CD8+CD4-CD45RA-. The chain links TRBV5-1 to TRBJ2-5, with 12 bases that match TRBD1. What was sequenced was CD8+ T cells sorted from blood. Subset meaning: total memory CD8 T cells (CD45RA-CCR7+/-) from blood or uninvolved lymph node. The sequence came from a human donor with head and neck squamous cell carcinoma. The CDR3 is CASSHGTGGRRETQYF. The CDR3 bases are TGCGCCAGCAGCCACGGGACAGGGGGCCGGAGAGAGACCCAGTACTTC. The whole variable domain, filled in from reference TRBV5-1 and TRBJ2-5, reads KAGVTQTPRYLIKTRGQQVTLSCSPISGHRSVSWYQQTPGQGLQFLFEYFSETQRNKGNFPGRFSGRQFSNSRSEMNVSTLELGDSALYLCASSHGTGGRRETQYFGPGTRLLVL.